This T cell receptor beta chain was identified in a study of CD8 T cells in ankylosing spondylitis. Study-wide results and limits: Reactive arthritis synovial fluid and blood were previously reported to contain some motif variants. According to the report, clones linked to the disease were significantly enriched in matched synovial fluid samples taken from ankylosing spondylitis patients. Within ankylosing spondylitis blood, a TCR beta motif made up of several highly homologous variants appeared to be characteristic. CD8+ by phenotype, disease-linked clones were relatively rare in peripheral blood.

The CDR3 has 12 residues. Per germline, CDR1 SGHTA and CDR2 FQGNSA. Remarks on this clonotype: Its antigen is currently unknown. The junction departs from germline at one end; a sequencing error may be responsible.

Libraries for TCR beta were made by quantitative 5'-RACE with molecular barcodes. TCRdb analysed the 5' RACE reads with MiXCR anew, one entry per CDR3 protein. Here the sample spans hundreds of thousands of distinct CDR3 sequences, about 12% being singletons. The V call is TRBV7-2, the J call TRBJ1-2, with D possibly matching TRBD1 (6 bases). Specimen: blood, either unsorted or a sorted T cell fraction (not recorded which). The source of this sequence is a male donor with ankylosing spondylitis. The CDR3 protein is CASSVLQGGLFF. The CDR3 DNA sequence: TGTGCCAGCAGCGTTTTACAGGGAGGTCTCTTCTTC.